Listed below are T cell receptor beta chains from one sample, sequenced in a study of blood T cell repertoires in COVID-19. Some clones are missing from TCRdb's copy, which holds only in-frame ones; the method was immunoSEQ multiplex PCR. The sample shows 100,000 or so clones, roughly 89% of them seen only once. The material sequenced was peripheral blood. The receptors originated from a woman aged 45-59 years with COVID-19, enrolled during active disease. Both conserved end residues are trimmed from each CDR3. The D gene is left open where the match is weak.

TRBV19,TRBD2,ASSPTPGLAGGPTKNIQY
TRBV5-1,TRBD1,ASKRDSVGSPLH
TRBV5-1,.,ASSSTETGAGNTIY
TRBV18,.,ASSRDSKETQY
TRBV19,.,ASADVYGYT
TRBV5-1,.,ASSLEGRGGYT
TRBV9,.,ASSPNERGNYEQY
TRBV28,TRBD1,ASSSRYDRGRTEAF
TRBV12-5,.,ASGSGLQGNPDTQY
TRBV28,TRBD1,ASSLRQGEPHQPQH
TRBV7-6,.,ASRRWSGTRELF
TRBV28,.,ASSRGQTTNYGYT
TRBV10-1,TRBD1,ASSGTGTGIVPGELF
TRBV19,TRBD1,ASSISQGANTGELF
TRBV10-1,TRBD1,ASSPRDRGYGYT
TRBV5-1,.,ASSFDLTNYGYT
TRBV11-2,.,ASSLVGRNYGYT
TRBV10-2,.,ASSDAGRHKRTQY
TRBV12-3/TRBV12-4,.,ASSSGQPQH
TRBV5-1,.,ASSLRAGEETQY
TRBV14,TRBD1,ASSQDRGRLETQY
TRBV18,TRBD2,ASSPSRWTSPKDTQY
TRBV30,.,AWALILPGRADTQY
TRBV19,.,ASSGIKGAEQF
TRBV9,TRBD1,ASSGDGTVSYNEQF
TRBV28,.,ASSMTGTMNTEAF
TRBV11-3,.,ASSSRQLSSYEQY
TRBV6-1,.,ASSEGPAGNTIY
TRBV9,TRBD2,ASSSRTSGDSYEQY
TRBV28,.,ASSSGGINQPQH
TRBV5-5,TRBD1,ASSLVQGVDYGYT
TRBV5-1,TRBD1,ASSLVAGGYGYT
TRBV28,.,ASSPQLGGMSNQPQH
TRBV7-2,TRBD1,ASTQEGTAGYT
TRBV24-1,TRBD2,ATSTSGGPSWTQY
TRBV10-3,.,AISESHRADEKLF
TRBV11-2,.,ASGRGPNTEAF
TRBV11-3,TRBD2,ASSLGGRGDYNEQF
TRBV5-8,TRBD1,ASGQQGSVEQY
TRBV29-1,.,SVKTSSDSPLH
TRBV20-1,.,SASNRVAANYGYT
TRBV12-2,.,ASRSPGQESTDTQY
TRBV6-5,TRBD1,ASSYGMTGTQF
TRBV13,TRBD1,ASSLRDRVRTEAF
TRBV24-1,TRBD1,ATSGGQGIEEQY
TRBV29-1,.,SVERRAGGGYT